The clone carrying this TCR beta chain was picked up a small number of times. This sample was included in a study of blood T cell repertoires in COVID-19. Participant ages covered roughly 18 to 89 years across 24 US areas. Participants' own reports of clinical history determined their cohort assignment. It was within 2 weeks before study entry that exposed participants met a COVID-19 case. Original processing notes: Using reference gene primer amplification, nucleated cell counts were estimated. Clones were read by immunoSEQ multiplex PCR, and TCRdb kept only the in-frame ones, dropping some. V and J calls and clone size are given by that table; D and trimming were obtained from the DNA. The sample lists roughly 230,000 clones, more than 75% seen once, with about 6.2% in the top ten. The germline V gene has CDR1 LNHDA and CDR2 SQIVND (reference sequence). The V gene lost 3 bases and the J gene lost 5 bases, with 7 bases spanning the gap. The CDR3 length is 13 residues.

This chain links TRBV19 with TRBJ2-2; TRBD2 is a possible D gene (5 bases). This sequence was found in a woman aged 45-60 years who had been exposed to COVID-19. The sample taken for sequencing was PBMCs or T cells enriched from blood (not recorded which). The DNA for the CDR3 is TGTGCCAGTAGTATTAGAGGGACCGGGGAGCTGTTTTTT. It translates to CASSIRGTGELFF.